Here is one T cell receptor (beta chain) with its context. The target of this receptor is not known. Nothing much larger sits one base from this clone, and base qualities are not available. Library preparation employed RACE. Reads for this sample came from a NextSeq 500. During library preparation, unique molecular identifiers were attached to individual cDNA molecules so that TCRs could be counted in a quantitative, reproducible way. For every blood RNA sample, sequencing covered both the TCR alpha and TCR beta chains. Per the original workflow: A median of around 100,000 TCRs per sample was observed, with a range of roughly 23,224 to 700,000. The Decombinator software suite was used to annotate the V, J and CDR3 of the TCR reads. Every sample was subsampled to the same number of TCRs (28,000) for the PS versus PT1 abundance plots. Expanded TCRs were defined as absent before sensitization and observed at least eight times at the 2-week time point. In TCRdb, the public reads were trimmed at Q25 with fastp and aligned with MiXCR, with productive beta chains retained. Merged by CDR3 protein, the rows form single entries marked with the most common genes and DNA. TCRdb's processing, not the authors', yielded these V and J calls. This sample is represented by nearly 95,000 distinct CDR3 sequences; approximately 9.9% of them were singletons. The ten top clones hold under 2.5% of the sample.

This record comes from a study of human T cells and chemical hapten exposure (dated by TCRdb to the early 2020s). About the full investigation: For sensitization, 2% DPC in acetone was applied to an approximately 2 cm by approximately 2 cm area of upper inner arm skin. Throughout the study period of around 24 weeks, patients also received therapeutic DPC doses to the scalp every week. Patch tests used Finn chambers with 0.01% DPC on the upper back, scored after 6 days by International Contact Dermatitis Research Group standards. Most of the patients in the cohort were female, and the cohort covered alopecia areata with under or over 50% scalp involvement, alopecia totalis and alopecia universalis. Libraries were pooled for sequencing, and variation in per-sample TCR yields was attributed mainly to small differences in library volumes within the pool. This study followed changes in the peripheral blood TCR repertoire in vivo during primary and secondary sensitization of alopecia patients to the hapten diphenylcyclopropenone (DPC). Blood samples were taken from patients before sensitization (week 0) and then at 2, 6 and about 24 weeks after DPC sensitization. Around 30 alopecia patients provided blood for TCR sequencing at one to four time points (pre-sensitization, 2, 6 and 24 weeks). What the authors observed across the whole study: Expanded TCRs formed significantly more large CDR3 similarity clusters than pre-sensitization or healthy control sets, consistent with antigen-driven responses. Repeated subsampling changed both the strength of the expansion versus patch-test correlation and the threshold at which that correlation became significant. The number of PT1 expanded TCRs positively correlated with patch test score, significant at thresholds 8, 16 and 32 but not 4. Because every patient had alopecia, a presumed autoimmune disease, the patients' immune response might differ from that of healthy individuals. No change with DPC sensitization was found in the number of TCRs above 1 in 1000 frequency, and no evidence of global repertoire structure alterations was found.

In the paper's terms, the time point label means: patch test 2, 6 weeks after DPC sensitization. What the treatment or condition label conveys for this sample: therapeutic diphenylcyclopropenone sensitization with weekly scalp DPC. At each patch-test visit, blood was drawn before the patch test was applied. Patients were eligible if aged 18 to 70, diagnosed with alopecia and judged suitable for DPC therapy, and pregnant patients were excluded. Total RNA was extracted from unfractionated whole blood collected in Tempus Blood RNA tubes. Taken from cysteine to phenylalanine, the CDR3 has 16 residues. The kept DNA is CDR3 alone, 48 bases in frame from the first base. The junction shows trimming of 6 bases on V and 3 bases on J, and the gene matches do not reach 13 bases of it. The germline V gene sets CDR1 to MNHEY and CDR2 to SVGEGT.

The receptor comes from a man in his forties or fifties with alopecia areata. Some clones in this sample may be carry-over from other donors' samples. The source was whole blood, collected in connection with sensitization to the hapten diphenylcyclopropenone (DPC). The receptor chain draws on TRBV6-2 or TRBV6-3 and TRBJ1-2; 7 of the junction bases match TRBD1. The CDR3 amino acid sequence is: CASRDQPTGPDYGYTF. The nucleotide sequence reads TGTGCCAGCAGGGATCAACCGACAGGGCCAGACTATGGCTACACCTTC.